The 9 T cell receptor beta chains listed next were all sequenced from one sample in a study of cytomegalovirus exposure and HLA in healthy donors. This PCR relied on a set of 60 Vbeta primers and 13 Jbeta primers. Assay used: immunoSEQ multiplex PCR; TCRdb lists only in-frame clones, some missing. The sample has over 90,000 clones, about three fifths seen once. The material sequenced was PBMCs. These receptors all come from a human donor in good health.

The J gene is TRBJ2-3, the V gene TRBV11-2; 8 positions agree with TRBD2. The CDR3 contains 15 residues. In germline, CDR1 is SGHAT, CDR2 FQNNGV. V shed 5 bases, J shed 2 bases, and the junction held 6 bases outside the gene matches. The CDR3 sequence is CASSAGGAFTDTQYF. The CDR3 DNA reads as TGTGCCAGCAGCGCGGGAGGAGCATTCACAGATACGCAGTATTTT.

The genes are TRBV5-1 and TRBJ2-7; maybe TRBD2 (6 bases). This CDR3 comprises 15 residues. The V gene lost 4 bases and the J gene lost 0 bases, with 14 bases spanning the gap. Germline loops: CDR1 SGHRS, CDR2 YFSETQ. The CDR3 protein is CASSPSDYSSYEQYF. In nucleotides, the CDR3 is TGCGCCAGCAGCCCCTCGGACTATAGCTCCTACGAGCAGTACTTC.

This clone was seen once. This chain links TRBV7-9 with TRBJ2-1; D gene ambiguous. Trimming removed 2 bases at V and 9 bases at J, with 8 bases between. The CDR3 covers 12 residues. The V gene's germline CDR1 is SEHNR and CDR2 FQNEAQ (reference sequence). The chain's CDR3 is CASSLTGSEQFF. In DNA form, the CDR3 reads TGTGCCAGCAGCTTAACTGGTTCTGAGCAGTTCTTC.

The V call is TRBV10-2, the J call TRBJ1-2; the match to TRBD1 covers 8 bases. Germline V gene sequence: CDR1 WSHSY, CDR2 SAAADI. This CDR3 contains 13 residues. V shed 2 bases, J shed 8 bases, and the junction held 4 bases outside the gene matches. As DNA, the CDR3 is TGCGCCAGCAGTGAGCACAGGGGGGAAGGCTACACCTTC. The encoded protein is CASSEHRGEGYTF.

This chain links TRBV7-2 with TRBJ1-2; TRBD1 matches at 7 bases. The CDR3 has 16 amino acids. CDR1 and CDR2 (germline): SGHTA, FQGNSA. The ends lost 4 bases at V and 4 bases at J; junction bases unmatched: 12. CDR3 nucleotides: TGTGCCAGCAGCTCCCGGGTACAGGGGAGTAGCTATGGCTACACCTTC. Translating it yields CASSSRVQGSSYGYTF.

This clone was seen a handful of times. The rearrangement joins TRBV29-1 to TRBJ2-7; TRBD1 aligns across 10 bases. Germline loops: CDR1 SQVTM, CDR2 ANQGSEA. J gave up 6 bases and V 7 bases, and 6 bases lay outside the gene matches. The CDR3 consists of 12 residues. The CDR3 here is CSAGTGAPEQYF. DNA of the CDR3: TGCAGCGCCGGGACAGGGGCGCCCGAGCAGTACTTC.

This clone was found a few times. This chain joins TRBV7-9 and TRBJ2-1, with D possibly matching TRBD1 (6 bases). This CDR3 is built from 15 residues. The germline V gene encodes CDR1 SEHNR and CDR2 FQNEAQ (reference sequence). Trimming pared 2 bases from V and 8 bases from J, leaving 16 bases between. CDR3 protein: CASSLLGGYGDEQFF. The CDR3 DNA reads TGTGCCAGCAGCTTATTAGGGGGATATGGGGATGAGCAGTTCTTC. The whole variable domain, remainder taken from reference TRBV7-9 and TRBJ2-1, is DTGVSQNPRHKITKRGQNVTFRCDPISEHNRLYWYRQTLGQGPEFLTYFQNEAQLEKSRLLSDRFSAERPKGSFSTLEIQRTEQGDSAMYLCASSLLGGYGDEQFFGPGTRLTVL.

This chain connects TRBV7-6 to TRBJ2-3; TRBD2 matches 14 bases. The ends lost 3 bases at V and 0 bases at J; junction bases unmatched: 14. This CDR3 region has 21 residues. Looked up from germline, CDR1 is SGHVS and CDR2 is FNYEAQ. The CDR3 DNA sequence: TGTGCCAGCAGCTTTTTGTATGGGACTAGCGGGAGTTCCCCTAGCACAGATACGCAGTATTTT. Amino acids: CASSFLYGTSGSSPSTDTQYF.

The chain is built from TRBV29-1 and TRBJ2-2; tentatively, D is TRBD1 (7 bases). Germline V gives CDR1 SQVTM, CDR2 ANQGSEA. This CDR3 region has 12 residues. Trimming left V 4 bases short and J 7 bases short, with 10 bases between. The CDR3 DNA follows: TGCAGCGTTGGTCAGGGGGGCGGGGAGCTGTTTTTT. This encodes CSVGQGGGELFF.